This T cell receptor beta chain was sequenced in a study of spatial heterogeneity in lung cancer. Regarding time point: sample taken at primary tumor resection. Whole RNA, isolated from tumor, nontumor lung or frozen PBMC, was sequenced without prior sorting. TCRdb reanalysed the 5' RACE reads using MiXCR and keeps one entry per CDR3 protein. The table records about 2,300 distinct CDR3 sequences, about 13% of them present only once. By share of the sample, this clonotype is large. This clonotype originated in a male donor with early-stage non-small cell lung cancer. This material consisted of PBMCs, taken at surgery.

This chain's CDR3 is CASSHGLAPGELFF. The CDR3 DNA sequence: TGTGCCAGCTCACATGGACTAGCCCCCGGGGAGCTGTTTTTT. The rearrangement uses TRBV18 and TRBJ2-2; the match to TRBD2 covers 8 bases. Trimming cost V 4 bases and J 6 bases; bases outside gene matches: 4. This CDR3 is built from 14 residues. Germline-derived CDR1 and CDR2 are KGHSH and LQKENI.